The entry below describes one TCR beta chain. What it binds is unknown. Germline V CDR1 and CDR2: SQVTM, ANQGSEA. V shed 6 bases and J 11 bases; nucleotides not matched to a gene: 19. The CDR3 spans 14 residues. The data stem from a study of blood T cells in healthy people across ages. Study-wide findings and caveats: Naive CD4+ cell counts and diversity both ran higher in long-lived than in aged donors.

A second roughly 6 to 11 cycle PCR used barcoded and J-beta primers. TCRdb ran MiXCR on the 5' RACE reads and lists one entry per CDR3 protein. The sample consists of around 800,000 distinct CDR3 sequences, about 53% of them appearing once. The specimen was blood. The sequence was obtained from a man at least 80 years old in good health. The rearrangement links TRBV29-1 to TRBJ2-7; 7 bases line up with TRBD2. Written as DNA, the CDR3 is TGCAGCGTCAGCCCGGGGAGGGAGGTTACGAGGAAGTACTTC. Amino acids: CSVSPGREVTRKYF.